Each of the 21 T cell receptor beta chains below was sequenced from the same sample in a study of blood T cell repertoires in COVID-19. Sequencing was performed with immunoSEQ multiplex PCR; in TCRdb, only in-frame clones are kept and a portion is missing. The top ten clones hold approximately 3.9% of a sample with 120,000 or so clones, roughly 90% of them seen once. Sequencing used peripheral blood. The receptors were sampled from a woman aged 55-70 years with COVID-19, enrolled during active disease.

The chain combines TRBV10-3 with TRBJ2-2; 9 bases align to TRBD1. The CDR3 totals 15 residues. Germline V gene data show CDR1 as ENHRY and CDR2 as SYGVKD. Trimming removed 3 bases from V and 5 bases from J; junction bases left unmatched: 4. CDR3 amino acids: CAISDLDRGTGELFF. The CDR3 nucleotides read TGTGCCATCAGTGATTTGGACAGGGGTACCGGGGAGCTGTTTTTT.

The gene calls are TRBV5-6 and TRBJ2-7; 12 bases agree with TRBD2. Germline V CDR1 and CDR2: SGHDT, YYEEEE. The CDR3 is 16 residues long. V lost 5 bases to trimming and J lost 0 bases; unmatched junction nucleotides: 6. CDR3 sequence reads: CASSGTSGWGSYEQYF. CDR3 DNA sequence: TGTGCCAGCAGTGGGACTAGCGGGTGGGGCTCCTACGAGCAGTACTTC.

This chain uses TRBV5-8 with TRBJ1-1; perhaps TRBD1 as D (6 bases). Trimming took 3 bases from V and 1 from J, leaving 10 bases between them. This CDR3 has 14 amino acids. Germline CDR1 SGHTS, CDR2 YDEGEE. The CDR3 loop is CASSSQGPNTEAFF. CDR3 bases: TGTGCCAGCAGCTCACAGGGCCCGAACACTGAAGCTTTCTTT. Full variable domain (outside the CDR3, taken from reference TRBV5-8 and TRBJ1-1): EAGVTQSPTHLIKTRGQQATLRCSPISGHTSVYWYQQALGLGLQFLLWYDEGEERNRGNFPPRFSGRQFPNYSSELNVNALELEDSALYLCASSSQGPNTEAFFGQGTRLTVV.

The sample holds one count of this clone. For the CDR3, the DNA is TGCGCCAGCAGCCCAAAGGAAGCGGGGGGGCCGTATGAGCAGTTCTTC. Its protein is CASSPKEAGGPYEQFF. The chain links TRBV4-1 to TRBJ2-1, with 10 bases identical to TRBD2. This CDR3 has 16 residues. CDR1 and CDR2 (germline): MGHRA, YSYEKL. Trimming removed 4 bases from V and 8 bases from J; junction bases left unmatched: 11.

V usage is TRBV7-2 and J usage is TRBJ2-5; no clear D. V lost 2 bases and J 5 bases, leaving 15 bases between the germline ends. This CDR3 has 15 residues. CDR1 is SGHTA, CDR2 FQGNSA, per germline. The CDR3, as DNA: TGTGCCAGCAGCTTACTACTCCTGGTAGAGGAGACCCAGTACTTC. Translating gives CASSLLLLVEETQYF.

The chain has TRBV19 and TRBJ2-3, with D unclear. V lost 0 bases, J lost 0 bases, and 4 bases lay in between. This CDR3 comprises 14 residues. Germline CDR1 and CDR2: LNHDA and SQIVND (reference sequence). For the CDR3, the DNA is TGTGCCAGTAGTATAGACAGGAGCACAGATACGCAGTATTTT. This translates into CASSIDRSTDTQYF.

This clone appeared a single time. The chain links TRBV5-1 to TRBJ2-7; maybe TRBD1 (6 bases). Trimming took 1 base from V and 2 from J, leaving 13 bases between them. CDR1 is SGHRS and CDR2 is YFSETQ in the germline V gene. This CDR3 region has 15 residues. As DNA, the CDR3 is TGCGCCAGCAGCTTGTCGGCAGGGACAACCTACGAGCAGTACTTC. Encoded protein: CASSLSAGTTYEQYF.

This chain joins TRBV20-1 and TRBJ2-5, with a possible D match to TRBD2 (5 bases). The V gene's germline CDR1 is DFQATT and CDR2 SNEGSKA (reference sequence). CDR3 size: 12 residues. Between the trimmed V and J ends, which lost 3 bases and 4 bases, there was a span of 9 bases. CDR3: CSASLRGETQYF. The CDR3 DNA reads TGCAGTGCTAGTCTCCGGGGAGAGACCCAGTACTTC.

This chain connects TRBV6-6 to TRBJ1-2; TRBD1 aligns across 8 bases. The trim removed 6 bases at V and 2 bases at J, leaving 2 bases unmatched. The V gene's germline CDR1 is MNHNY and CDR2 SVGAGI (reference sequence). The CDR3 sequence is 13 residues long. The CDR3 DNA reads as TGTGCCAGCAGGGACAGGGAGAACTATGGCTACACCTTC. This encodes CASRDRENYGYTF.

V usage is TRBV9 and J usage is TRBJ1-2, with 9 bases lining up with TRBD1. Germline trimming cut 0 bases from V and 8 bases from J; bases unmatched to any gene: 8. The CDR3 is 15 residues long. Germline values: CDR1 SGDLS, CDR2 YYNGEE. The chain's CDR3 is CASSVDIWTGDGYTF. The CDR3 coding sequence is TGTGCCAGCAGCGTAGATATATGGACAGGGGACGGCTACACCTTC.

J is TRBJ1-3 and V is TRBV7-8; no definite D call. There are 15 residues in the CDR3. CDR1 is SGHVS, CDR2 FQNEAQ, per germline. The V gene lost 0 bases and the J gene lost 4 bases, with 10 bases spanning the gap. The CDR3 DNA reads as TGTGCCAGCAGCTTAGCCGTCTCTCCGGGAAACACCATATATTTT. Residues: CASSLAVSPGNTIYF.

The V gene is TRBV7-2, the J gene TRBJ1-2; TRBD1 matches at 9 bases. Trimming cost V 0 bases and J 6 bases; bases outside gene matches: 11. The CDR3 spans 17 residues. Germline V gene data show CDR1 as SGHTA and CDR2 as FQGNSA. The CDR3 DNA follows: TGTGCCAGCAGCTTAGCTCCGGGACAGGGAGCCCGGGATGGCTACACCTTC. Protein product: CASSLAPGQGARDGYTF.

A single count supports this clone. V is TRBV2 and J is TRBJ2-5; D not resolved. Germline CDR1 and CDR2: SNHLY and FYNNEI. This CDR3 comprises 11 residues. V was clipped by 7 bases and J by 5 bases, with 8 bases between them. CDR3: CASMLAETQYF. CDR3 sequence (DNA): TGTGCCAGCATGCTTGCGGAGACCCAGTACTTC.

In the case of this clone: The same CDR3 is also encoded by other DNA sequences in this sample. The genes are TRBV6-5 and TRBJ1-1; 8 bases agree with TRBD1. V trimming: 3 bases; J trimming: 1 base; junction bases outside the gene matches: 4. The V gene's germline CDR1 is MNHEY and CDR2 SVGAGI. There are 15 residues in the CDR3. The CDR3 sequence: CASSYPGTGNTEAFF. Here the CDR3 DNA reads TGTGCCAGCAGTTATCCCGGGACAGGGAACACTGAAGCTTTCTTT.

The chain combines TRBV4-2 with TRBJ1-3, with D perhaps matching TRBD1 (5 bases). The CDR3 consists of 15 residues. V dropped 0 bases and J dropped 6 bases, with 12 bases sitting between them. CDR1 LGHNA and CDR2 YNFKEQ come from the germline V gene. CDR3 region: CASSQDEGRKNTIYF. For the CDR3, the DNA is TGTGCCAGCAGCCAAGACGAGGGGAGGAAAAACACCATATATTTT.

This chain joins TRBV9 and TRBJ2-1, with TRBD2 identical over 10 bases. The germline V gene has CDR1 SGDLS and CDR2 YYNGEE. Unmatched junction bases numbered 9, after V lost 5 bases and J lost 4 bases. The CDR3 has 16 amino acids. CDR3 amino acids: CASSYYSGGIYNEQFF. CDR3 nucleotide sequence: TGTGCCAGCAGTTATTATAGCGGGGGGATTTACAATGAGCAGTTCTTC.

The rearrangement uses TRBV18 and TRBJ2-5; D remains ambiguous. V dropped 5 bases and J dropped 1 base, with 8 bases sitting between them. The CDR3 runs 13 residues. Germline V gene lookup returns CDR1 KGHSH and CDR2 LQKENI. As DNA, the CDR3 is TGTGCCAGCTCATTACAGTCCCAAGAGACCCAGTACTTC. Translation: CASSLQSQETQYF.

This chain connects TRBV10-3 to TRBJ1-2, with 7 nucleotides matching TRBD1. V was clipped by 2 bases and J by 4 bases; unmatched bases: 10. Germline-derived CDR1 and CDR2 are ENHRY and SYGVKD. CDR3 length: 16 amino acids. The CDR3 coding sequence is TGTGCCATCAGTGAGGCGATACTGGCAGGGGGCTATGGCTACACCTTC. It translates to CAISEAILAGGYGYTF.

The chain joins TRBV3-1 (or the pseudogene TRBV3-2) to TRBJ2-5; 8 bases are shared with TRBD2. The CDR3 runs to 14 residues. V lost 4 bases to trimming and J lost 7 bases; unmatched junction nucleotides: 8. Germline V gene data show CDR1 as LGHDT and CDR2 as YNNKEL (reference sequence). The CDR3 bases are TGTGCCAGCAGCCCCCCCGGGGGGGGAGGGACCCAGTACTTC. It is translated as CASSPPGGGGTQYF.

The chain uses TRBV5-6 and TRBJ2-1; D is unresolved. CDR3 size: 15 residues. Deletions cut 4 bases from V and 0 bases from J, with 11 bases between. CDR1 is SGHDT and CDR2 is YYEEEE in the germline V gene. The DNA of the CDR3 is TGTGCCAGCAGCCCGTCGTTTAGCTCCTACAATGAGCAGTTCTTC. It yields the protein CASSPSFSSYNEQFF.

This chain connects TRBV30 to TRBJ1-2; D remains ambiguous. The CDR3 has 16 amino acids. V lost 0 bases and J 4 bases, leaving 18 bases between the germline ends. The germline V gene has CDR1 GTSNPN and CDR2 SVGIG (reference sequence). CDR3 coding DNA: TGTGCCTGGAGTGTAGTATGGCCACATCGCGGCTATGGCTACACCTTC. Its translation is CAWSVVWPHRGYGYTF.